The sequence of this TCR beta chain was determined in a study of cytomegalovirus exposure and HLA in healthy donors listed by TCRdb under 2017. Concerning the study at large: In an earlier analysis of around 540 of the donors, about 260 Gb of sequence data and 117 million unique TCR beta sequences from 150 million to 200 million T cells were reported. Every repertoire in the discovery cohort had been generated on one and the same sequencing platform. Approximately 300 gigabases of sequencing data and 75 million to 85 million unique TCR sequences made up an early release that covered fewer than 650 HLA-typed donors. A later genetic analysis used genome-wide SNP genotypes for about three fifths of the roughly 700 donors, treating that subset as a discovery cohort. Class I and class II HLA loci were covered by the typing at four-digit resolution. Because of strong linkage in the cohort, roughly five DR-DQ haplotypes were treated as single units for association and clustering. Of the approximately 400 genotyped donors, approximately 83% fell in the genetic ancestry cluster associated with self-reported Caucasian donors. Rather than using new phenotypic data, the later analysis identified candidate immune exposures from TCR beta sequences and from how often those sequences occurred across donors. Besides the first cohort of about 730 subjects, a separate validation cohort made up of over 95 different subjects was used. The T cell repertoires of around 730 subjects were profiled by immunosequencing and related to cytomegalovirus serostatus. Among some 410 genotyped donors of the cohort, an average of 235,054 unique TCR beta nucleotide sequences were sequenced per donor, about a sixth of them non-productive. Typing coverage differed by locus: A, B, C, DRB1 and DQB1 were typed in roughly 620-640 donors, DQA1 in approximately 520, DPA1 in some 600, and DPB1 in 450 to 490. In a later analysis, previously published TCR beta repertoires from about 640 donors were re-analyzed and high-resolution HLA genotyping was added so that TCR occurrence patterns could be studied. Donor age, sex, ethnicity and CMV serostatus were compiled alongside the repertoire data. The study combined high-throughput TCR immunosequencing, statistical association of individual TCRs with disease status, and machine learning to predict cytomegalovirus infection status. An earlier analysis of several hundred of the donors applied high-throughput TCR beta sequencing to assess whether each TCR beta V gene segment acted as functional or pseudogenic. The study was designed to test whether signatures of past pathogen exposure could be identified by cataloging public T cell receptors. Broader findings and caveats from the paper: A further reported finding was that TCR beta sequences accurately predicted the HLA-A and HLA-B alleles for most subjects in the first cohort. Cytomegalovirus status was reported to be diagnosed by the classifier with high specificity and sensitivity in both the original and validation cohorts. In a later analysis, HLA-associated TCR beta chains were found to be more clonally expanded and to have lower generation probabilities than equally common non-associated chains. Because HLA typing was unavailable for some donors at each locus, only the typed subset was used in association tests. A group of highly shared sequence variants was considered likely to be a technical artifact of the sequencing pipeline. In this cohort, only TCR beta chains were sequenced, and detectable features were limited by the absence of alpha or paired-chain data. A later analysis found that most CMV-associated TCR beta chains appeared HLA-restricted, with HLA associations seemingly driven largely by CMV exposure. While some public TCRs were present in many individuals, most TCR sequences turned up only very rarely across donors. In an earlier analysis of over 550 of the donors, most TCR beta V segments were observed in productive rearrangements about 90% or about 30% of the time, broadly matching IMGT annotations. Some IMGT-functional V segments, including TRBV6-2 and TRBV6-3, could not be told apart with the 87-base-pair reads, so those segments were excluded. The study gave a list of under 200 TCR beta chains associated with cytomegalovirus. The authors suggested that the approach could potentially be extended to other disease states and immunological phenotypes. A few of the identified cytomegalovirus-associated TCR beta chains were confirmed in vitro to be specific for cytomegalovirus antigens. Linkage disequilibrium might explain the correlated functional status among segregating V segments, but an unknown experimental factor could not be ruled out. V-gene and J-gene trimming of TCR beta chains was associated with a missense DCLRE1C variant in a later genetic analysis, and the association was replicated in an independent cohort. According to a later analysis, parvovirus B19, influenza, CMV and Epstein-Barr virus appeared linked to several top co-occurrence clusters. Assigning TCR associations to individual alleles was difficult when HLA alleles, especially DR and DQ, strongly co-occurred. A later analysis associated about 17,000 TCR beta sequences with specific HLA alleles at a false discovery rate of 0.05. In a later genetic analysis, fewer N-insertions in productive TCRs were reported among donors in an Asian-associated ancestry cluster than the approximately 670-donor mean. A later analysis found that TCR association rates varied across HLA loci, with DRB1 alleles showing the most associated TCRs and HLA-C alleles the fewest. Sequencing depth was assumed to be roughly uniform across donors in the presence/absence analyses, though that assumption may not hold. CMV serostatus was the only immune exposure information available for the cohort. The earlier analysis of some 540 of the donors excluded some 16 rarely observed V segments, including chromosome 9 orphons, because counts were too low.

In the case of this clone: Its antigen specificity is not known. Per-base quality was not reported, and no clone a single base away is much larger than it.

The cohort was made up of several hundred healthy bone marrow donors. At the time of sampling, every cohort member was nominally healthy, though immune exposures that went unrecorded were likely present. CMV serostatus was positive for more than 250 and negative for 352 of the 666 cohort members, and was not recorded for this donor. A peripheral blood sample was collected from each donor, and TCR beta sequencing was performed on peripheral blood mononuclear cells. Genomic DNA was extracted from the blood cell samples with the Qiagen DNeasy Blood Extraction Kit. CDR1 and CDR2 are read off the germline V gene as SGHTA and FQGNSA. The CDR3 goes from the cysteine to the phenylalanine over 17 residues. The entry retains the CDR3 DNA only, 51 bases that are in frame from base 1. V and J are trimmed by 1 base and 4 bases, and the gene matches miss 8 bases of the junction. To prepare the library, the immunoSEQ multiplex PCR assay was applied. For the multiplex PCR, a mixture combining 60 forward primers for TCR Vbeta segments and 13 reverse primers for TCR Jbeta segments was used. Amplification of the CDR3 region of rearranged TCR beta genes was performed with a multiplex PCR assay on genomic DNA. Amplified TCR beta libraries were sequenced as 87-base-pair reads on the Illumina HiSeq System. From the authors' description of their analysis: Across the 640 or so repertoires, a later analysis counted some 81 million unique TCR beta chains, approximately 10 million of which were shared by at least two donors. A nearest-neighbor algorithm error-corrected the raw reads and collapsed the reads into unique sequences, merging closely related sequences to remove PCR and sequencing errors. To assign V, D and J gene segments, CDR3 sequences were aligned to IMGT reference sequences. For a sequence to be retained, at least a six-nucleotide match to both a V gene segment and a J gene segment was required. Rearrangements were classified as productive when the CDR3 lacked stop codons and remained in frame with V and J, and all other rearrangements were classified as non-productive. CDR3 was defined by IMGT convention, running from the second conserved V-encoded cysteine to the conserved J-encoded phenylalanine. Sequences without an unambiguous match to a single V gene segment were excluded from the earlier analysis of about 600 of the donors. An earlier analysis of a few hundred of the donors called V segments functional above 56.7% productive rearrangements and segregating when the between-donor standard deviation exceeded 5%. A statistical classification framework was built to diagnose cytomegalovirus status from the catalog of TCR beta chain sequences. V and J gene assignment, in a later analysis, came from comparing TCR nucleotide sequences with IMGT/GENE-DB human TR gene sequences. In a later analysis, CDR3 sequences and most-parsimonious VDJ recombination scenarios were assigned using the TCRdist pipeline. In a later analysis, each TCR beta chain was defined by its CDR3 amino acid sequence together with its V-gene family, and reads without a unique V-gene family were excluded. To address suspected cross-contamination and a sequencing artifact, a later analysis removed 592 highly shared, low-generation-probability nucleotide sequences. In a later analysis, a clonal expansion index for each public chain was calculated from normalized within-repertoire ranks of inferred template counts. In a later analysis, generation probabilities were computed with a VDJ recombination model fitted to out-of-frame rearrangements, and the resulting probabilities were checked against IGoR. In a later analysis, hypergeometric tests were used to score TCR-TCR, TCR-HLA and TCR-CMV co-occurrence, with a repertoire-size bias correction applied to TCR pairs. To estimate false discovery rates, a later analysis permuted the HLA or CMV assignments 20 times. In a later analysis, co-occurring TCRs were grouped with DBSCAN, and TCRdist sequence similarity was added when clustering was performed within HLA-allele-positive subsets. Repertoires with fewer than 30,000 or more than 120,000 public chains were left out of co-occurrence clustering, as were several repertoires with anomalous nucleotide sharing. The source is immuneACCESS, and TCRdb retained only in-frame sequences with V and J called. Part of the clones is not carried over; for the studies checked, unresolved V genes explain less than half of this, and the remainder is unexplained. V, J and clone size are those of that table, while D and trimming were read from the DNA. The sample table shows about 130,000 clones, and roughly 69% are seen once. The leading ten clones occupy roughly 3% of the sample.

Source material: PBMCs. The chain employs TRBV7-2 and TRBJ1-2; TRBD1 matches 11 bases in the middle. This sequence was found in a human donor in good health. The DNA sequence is TGTGCCAGCAGCTTAGTAGGAGGGACAGGGGGATCCTATGGCTACACCTTC. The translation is CASSLVGGTGGSYGYTF.